This record concerns one T cell receptor beta chain sequence. Its binding antigen is unknown. No clone much larger than this one lies a single base away; base qualities are absent. Patients with autoimmune disease history or receiving systemic immunosuppression were excluded from the trial. Peripheral blood for TCR sequencing was collected from all dose cohorts at baseline, on cycle 4 day 1, and on cycle 7 day 1. The samples were taken from a phase I, first-in-human, multicenter, open-label dose-escalation trial of ivuxolimab. Adults with locally advanced or metastatic head and neck squamous cell, hepatocellular, melanoma or renal cell carcinoma were enrolled in the trial. Before TCR sequencing, CD4+ T cells and CD8+ T cells were sorted from peripheral blood as separate populations. The data belong to a study of OX40 agonist ivuxolimab in advanced cancers. Regarding the study in general: Ivuxolimab, which targeted the costimulatory receptor OX40 (CD134), was an agonistic, fully human IgG2 monoclonal antibody. The paper describes the monotherapy dose-escalation part (N ≈ 50 patients) of the phase I trial of ivuxolimab. Intravenous ivuxolimab was administered to patients every 2 weeks at six dose levels: 0.01, 0.1, 0.3, 1.5, 3 and 10 mg/kg. In the dose-escalation cohort, about four fifths of patients were male, and the mean age was roughly 56 years with a range of about 20 to 79. Peripheral TCRbeta sequencing aimed to test whether ivuxolimab altered TCR sequence diversity and caused clonal T-cell expansion. Partial responses occurred in three dose-escalation patients: two with cutaneous melanoma and one with hepatocellular carcinoma. Prior anti-PD-1, anti-PD-L1 or anti-CTLA-4 therapy was permitted, and 30% to 45% of dose-escalation patients had received checkpoint inhibitors. Of the approximately 50 patients in dose escalation, about 20 had hepatocellular carcinoma, some 15 had melanoma, 9 had renal cell carcinoma and 9 had head and neck cancer.

The germline V gene (reference sequence) provides CDR1 LNHDA and CDR2 SQIVND. Spanning cysteine to phenylalanine, the CDR3 consists of 14 amino acids. The read is trimmed to its CDR3 DNA, 42 bases read in frame from base 1. Relative to germline, V is missing 8 bases and J is missing 2 bases, with 4 bases of the junction outside any gene match. Genomic DNA was extracted from sorted cells for sequencing of the TCRbeta CDR3 region. The immunoSEQ Assay was used for sequencing of TCRbeta CDR3 regions. TCRdb retrieved this table from immuneACCESS and kept in-frame rearrangements only. Not all clones are present; in checked studies, unresolved V genes account for under half, and no reason is known for the remainder. The sample table lists about 110,000 clones, around 90% of them with a count of one. 0.27% of the sample comes from the top ten. What the research found in general, with its limitations: After ivuxolimab, CD8+ T cells had more expanded clones than CD4+ T cells on average. At doses of 0.1 to 3.0 mg/kg, clonal expansion of both CD4+ and CD8+ blood T cells was observed from baseline to week 6. Low levels of normalized T-cell clonal expansion were also seen in some patients who did not respond. Partial responders in the 0.1-3.0 mg/kg groups had among the lowest normalized peripheral clonal expansion, especially among CD8+ T cells. The antigen specificity of the peripheral T cells that underwent clonal expansion was not determined.

This sequence was found in an adult with an advanced solid tumor such as melanoma, head and neck, liver or kidney cancer. The source material was CD4+ or CD8+ T cells sorted from blood, sampled in a trial of the OX40 agonist ivuxolimab. This receptor chain uses TRBV19 and TRBJ1-2; TRBD1 matches 11 bases in the middle. The nucleotide sequence is given as TGTGCCAGTTTTCGGACAGGGGGCAACTATGGCTACACCTTC. This yields the protein CASFRTGGNYGYTF.